Listed below are T cell receptor beta chains from one sample, sequenced in a study of cytomegalovirus exposure and HLA in healthy donors. Assay: immunoSEQ multiplex PCR; the TCRdb copy retains only in-frame clones and omits some. The sample has approximately 160,000 clones, 65% to 90% seen once. Sequencing was performed on PBMCs. These receptors were taken from a human donor in good health. The CDR3 runs from the conserved cysteine through the conserved F or W. The D gene is left open where the match is weak. Clone size is given for some rows only: seen once, a few or many times, or a class if the clone is expanded.

J gene: TRBJ1-4
V gene: TRBV4-1
clone size: -
D gene: -
CDR3 protein: CASADSPVGSGEKLFF
CDR3 DNA: TGCGCCAGCGCGGACAGCCCGGTTGGGAGTGGTGAAAAACTGTTTTTT

J gene: TRBJ2-7
V gene: TRBV9
clone size: -
D gene: -
CDR3 protein: CASSVLGDSYEQYF
CDR3 DNA: TGTGCCAGCAGCGTTCTAGGCGACTCCTACGAGCAGTACTTC

J gene: TRBJ1-2
V gene: TRBV19
clone size: -
D gene: -
CDR3 protein: CASSVPISRGYTF
CDR3 DNA: TGTGCCAGTAGTGTACCCATCTCTAGGGGCTACACCTTC

J gene: TRBJ1-2
V gene: TRBV4-3
clone size: -
D gene: TRBD1
CDR3 protein: CASSQQGTAGIYGYTF
CDR3 DNA: TGCGCCAGCAGCCAGCAAGGGACAGCCGGTATCTATGGCTACACCTTC

J gene: TRBJ1-5
V gene: TRBV10-3
clone size: -
D gene: TRBD1
CDR3 protein: CAISETGGSNQPQHF
CDR3 DNA: TGTGCCATCAGTGAAACAGGGGGTAGCAATCAGCCCCAGCATTTT

J gene: TRBJ1-1
V gene: TRBV4-1
clone size: -
D gene: -
CDR3 protein: CASSQGKGADGEAFF
CDR3 DNA: TGCGCCAGCAGCCAAGGGAAGGGAGCTGACGGTGAAGCTTTCTTT

J gene: TRBJ1-2
V gene: TRBV9
clone size: -
D gene: -
CDR3 protein: CASSLGAVGGYTF
CDR3 DNA: TGTGCCAGCAGCCTTGGGGCAGTAGGTGGCTACACCTTC

J gene: TRBJ1-1
V gene: TRBV2
clone size: -
D gene: -
CDR3 protein: CASSESRGLEAFF
CDR3 DNA: TGTGCCAGCAGTGAGTCAAGGGGTCTAGAAGCTTTCTTT

J gene: TRBJ2-1
V gene: TRBV4-1
clone size: -
D gene: -
CDR3 protein: CASSLGAYNEQFF
CDR3 DNA: TGCGCCAGCAGCCTCGGGGCCTACAATGAGCAGTTCTTC

J gene: TRBJ2-1
V gene: TRBV7-9
clone size: -
D gene: -
CDR3 protein: CASSLGQGSYNEQFF
CDR3 DNA: TGTGCCAGCAGCTTGGGCCAGGGTTCCTACAATGAGCAGTTCTTC

J gene: TRBJ2-5
V gene: TRBV7-2
clone size: -
D gene: TRBD2
CDR3 protein: CASSNGLAGQETQYF
CDR3 DNA: TGTGCCAGCAGCAACGGACTAGCGGGGCAAGAGACCCAGTACTTC

J gene: TRBJ2-3
V gene: TRBV10-3
clone size: -
D gene: TRBD2
CDR3 protein: CAISEGGLVFSDTQYF
CDR3 DNA: TGTGCCATCAGTGAGGGGGGACTAGTATTCTCAGATACGCAGTATTTT

J gene: TRBJ1-5
V gene: TRBV7-2
clone size: -
D gene: TRBD1
CDR3 protein: CASSLATGFSNQPQHF
CDR3 DNA: TGTGCCAGCAGCTTAGCGACAGGGTTTAGCAATCAGCCCCAGCATTTT

J gene: TRBJ2-7
V gene: TRBV5-1
clone size: few
D gene: TRBD1
CDR3 protein: CASSLGTGTYEQYF
CDR3 DNA: TGCGCCAGCAGCTTGGGGACAGGGACCTACGAGCAGTACTTC

J gene: TRBJ2-5
V gene: TRBV6-5
clone size: -
D gene: TRBD1
CDR3 protein: CASSYSGQEETQYF
CDR3 DNA: TGTGCCAGCAGTTACTCAGGACAGGAGGAGACCCAGTACTTC

J gene: TRBJ1-1
V gene: TRBV6-1
clone size: -
D gene: TRBD1
CDR3 protein: CASSELGTGNTEAFF
CDR3 DNA: TGTGCCAGCAGTGAACTGGGGACAGGCAACACTGAAGCTTTCTTT

J gene: TRBJ2-1
V gene: TRBV12-5
clone size: -
D gene: TRBD1
CDR3 protein: CASGLWTGYGNEQFF
CDR3 DNA: TGTGCTAGTGGTCTATGGACAGGGTATGGGAATGAGCAGTTCTTC

J gene: TRBJ1-5
V gene: TRBV29-1
clone size: -
D gene: -
CDR3 protein: CSVAPGAGQPQHF
CDR3 DNA: TGCAGCGTTGCCCCTGGGGCCGGTCAGCCCCAGCATTTT

J gene: TRBJ1-1
V gene: TRBV7-2
clone size: -
D gene: -
CDR3 protein: CASSLVQGSAFF
CDR3 DNA: TGTGCCAGCAGCTTAGTTCAGGGCTCAGCTTTCTTT

J gene: TRBJ2-7
V gene: TRBV9
clone size: once
D gene: -
CDR3 protein: CASSVQGGEQYF
CDR3 DNA: TGTGCCAGCAGCGTACAGGGAGGCGAGCAGTACTTC

J gene: TRBJ2-3
V gene: TRBV7-9
clone size: -
D gene: -
CDR3 protein: CASSASTDTQYF
CDR3 DNA: TGTGCCAGCAGCGCGAGCACAGATACGCAGTATTTT

J gene: TRBJ1-1
V gene: TRBV14
clone size: -
D gene: TRBD1
CDR3 protein: CASSQLQGAGGAFF
CDR3 DNA: TGTGCCAGCAGCCAGCTACAGGGGGCCGGTGGGGCTTTCTTT